This entry concerns a single T cell receptor (beta chain). Antigen: not known. Treatment of the sample: some 20 received Ad26.COV2.S at low or high dose, single or two shots; about 5 received placebo; per-sample allocation not given. Collection of the samples took place on day 63 after the first injection of vaccine or placebo. This entry belongs to a study of Ad26.COV2.S vaccination and SARS-CoV-2 variants. Study-wide findings and caveats: Those who received the vaccine showed greater spike-specific TCR breadth than those given placebo.

The CDR3 has 14 amino acids. Germline assignment: CDR1 SGDLS and CDR2 YYNGEE. The V end was cut by 2 bases, the J end by 1 base, with 10 bases between. The data were produced by immunoSEQ multiplex PCR, yet TCRdb's version contains in-frame clones alone and is incomplete. The repertoire includes under 400,000 clones, 87% of them detected once, and about 3.5% sits in the top ten. The receptor was isolated from a person between 18 and 65 years old who received the Ad26.COV2.S COVID-19 vaccine or a placebo. This sample comprised peripheral blood, obtained in a trial of Ad26.COV2.S vaccine versus placebo. V usage is TRBV9 and J usage is TRBJ2-7, with unresolved D. The CDR3 reads CASSVRAGSYEQYF. The DNA of the CDR3 is TGTGCCAGCAGCGTCCGGGCAGGATCCTACGAGCAGTACTTC.